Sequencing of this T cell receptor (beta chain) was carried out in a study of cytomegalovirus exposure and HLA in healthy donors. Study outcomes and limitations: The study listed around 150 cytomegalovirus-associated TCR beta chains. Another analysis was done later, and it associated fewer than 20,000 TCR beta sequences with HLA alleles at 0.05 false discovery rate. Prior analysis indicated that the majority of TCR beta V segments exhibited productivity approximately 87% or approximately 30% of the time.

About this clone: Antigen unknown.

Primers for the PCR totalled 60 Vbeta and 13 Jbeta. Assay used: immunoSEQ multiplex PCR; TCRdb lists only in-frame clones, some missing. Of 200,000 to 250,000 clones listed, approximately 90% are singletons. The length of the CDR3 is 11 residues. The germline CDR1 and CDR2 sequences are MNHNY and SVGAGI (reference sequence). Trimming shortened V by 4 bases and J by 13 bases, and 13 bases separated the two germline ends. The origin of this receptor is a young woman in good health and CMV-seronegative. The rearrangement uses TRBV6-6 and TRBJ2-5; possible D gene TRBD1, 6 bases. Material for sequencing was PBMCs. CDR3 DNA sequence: TGTGCCAGCAGTTCCATGGACAGTTGGTACTTC. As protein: CASSSMDSWYF.